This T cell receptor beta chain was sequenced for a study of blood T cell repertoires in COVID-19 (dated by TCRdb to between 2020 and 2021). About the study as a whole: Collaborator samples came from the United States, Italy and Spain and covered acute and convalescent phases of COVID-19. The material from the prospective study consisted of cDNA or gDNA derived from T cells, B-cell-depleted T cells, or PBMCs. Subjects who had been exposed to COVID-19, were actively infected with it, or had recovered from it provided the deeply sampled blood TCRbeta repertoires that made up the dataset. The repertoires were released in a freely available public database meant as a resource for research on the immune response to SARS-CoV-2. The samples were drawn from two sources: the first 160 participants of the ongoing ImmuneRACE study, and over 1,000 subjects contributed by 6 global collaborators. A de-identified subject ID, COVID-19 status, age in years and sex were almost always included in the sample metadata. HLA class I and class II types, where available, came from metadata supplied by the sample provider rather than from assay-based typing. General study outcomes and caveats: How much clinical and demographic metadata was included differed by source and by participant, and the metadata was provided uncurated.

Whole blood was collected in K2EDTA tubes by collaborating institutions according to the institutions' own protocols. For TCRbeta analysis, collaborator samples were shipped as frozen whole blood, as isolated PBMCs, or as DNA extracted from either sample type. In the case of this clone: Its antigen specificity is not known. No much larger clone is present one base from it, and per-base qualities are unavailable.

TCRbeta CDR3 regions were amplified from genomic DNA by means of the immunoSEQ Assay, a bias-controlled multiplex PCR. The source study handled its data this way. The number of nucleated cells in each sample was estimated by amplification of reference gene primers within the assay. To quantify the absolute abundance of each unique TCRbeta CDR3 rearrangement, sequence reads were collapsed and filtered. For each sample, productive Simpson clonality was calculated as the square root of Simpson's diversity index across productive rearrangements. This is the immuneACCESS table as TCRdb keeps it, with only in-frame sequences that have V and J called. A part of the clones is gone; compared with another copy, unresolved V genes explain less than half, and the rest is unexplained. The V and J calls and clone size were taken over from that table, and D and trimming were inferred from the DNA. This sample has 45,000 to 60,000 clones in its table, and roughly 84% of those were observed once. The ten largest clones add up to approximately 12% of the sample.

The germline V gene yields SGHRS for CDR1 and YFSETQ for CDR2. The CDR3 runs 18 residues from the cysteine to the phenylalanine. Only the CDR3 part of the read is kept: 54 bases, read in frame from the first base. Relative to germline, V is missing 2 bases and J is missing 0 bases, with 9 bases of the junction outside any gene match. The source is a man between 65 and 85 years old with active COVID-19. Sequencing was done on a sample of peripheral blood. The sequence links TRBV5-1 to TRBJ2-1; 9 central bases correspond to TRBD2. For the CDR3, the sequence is CASSLPRGGAGSYNEQFF. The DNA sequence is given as TGCGCCAGCAGCTTACCTCGCGGGGGGGCGGGCTCCTACAATGAGCAGTTCTTC.